One sample yielded the 3 T cell receptor beta chains listed below, sequenced in a study of blood T cell repertoires in COVID-19. The method was immunoSEQ multiplex PCR; TCRdb's version includes in-frame clones alone and lacks a portion of them. The sample gives tens of thousands of clones, around 88% of which show up once; 3.7% is in the top ten. Sequencing was carried out using peripheral blood. The receptors stem from a human donor in a cohort sampled during active COVID-19.

V gene TRBV7-3 combines with J gene TRBJ2-1; 8 nucleotides agree with TRBD1. The J segment lost 5 bases and the V segment lost 3 bases, leaving 6 bases of the junction unmatched. The CDR3 length is 15 residues. Germline-derived CDR1 and CDR2 are SGHTA and FQGTGA. The CDR3 coding sequence is TGTGCCAGCAGCTTCGGGACAGGACTCGACAATGAGCAGTTCTTC. It specifies CASSFGTGLDNEQFF.

V usage is TRBV5-1 and J usage is TRBJ1-1; 7 bases fit TRBD1. The germline V gene encodes CDR1 SGHRS and CDR2 YFSETQ. This CDR3 comprises 15 residues. J gave up 5 bases and V 5 bases, and 12 bases lay outside the gene matches. The CDR3 here is CASSLGQGGETEAFF. DNA of the CDR3: TGCGCCAGCAGTCTGGGCCAGGGGGGAGAGACTGAAGCTTTCTTT.

The chain joins TRBV4-2 to TRBJ2-1; TRBD1 aligns across 7 bases. This CDR3 has 17 amino acids. CDR1 and CDR2 (germline): LGHNA, YNFKEQ. V shed 1 base, J shed 3 bases, and the junction held 9 bases outside the gene matches. The CDR3 coding sequence is TGTGCCAGCAGCCAAGCGCTCGGGACAGAGCTCTACAATGAGCAGTTCTTC. Its protein product is CASSQALGTELYNEQFF.